This T cell receptor beta chain comes out of a study of glioma-infiltrating T cells. About the research overall: Low-grade gliomas were grade II; glioblastomas were grade IV at initial diagnosis. Study observations and caveats: Non-neoplastic patients had below-expected tissue-blood divergence, while all gliomas exceeded expectation.

Germline CDR1 reads MNHEY; CDR2 reads SVGEGT. This CDR3 comprises 16 residues. Unmatched junction bases numbered 13, after V lost 6 bases and J lost 6 bases. TCR alpha and beta CDR3 regions were amplified from RNA using iRepertoire nested multiplex PCR. TCRdb re-called the multiplex PCR reads through MiXCR, storing one row per CDR3 protein. This table has a few hundred thousand distinct CDR3 sequences, 41% appearing once. This clonotype was recorded many times. Its specificity is unknown. The TCR sequence derives from a human donor with low-grade glioma or glioblastoma, undergoing nonglioma brain surgery, or in good health (not recorded which). Sequenced: glioma tissue, nonneoplastic brain tissue, or PBMCs (not recorded which). V gene TRBV6-2 or TRBV6-3 combines with J gene TRBJ2-3; 9 bases line up with TRBD2. CDR3 sequence (DNA): TGTGCCAGCAGAGAACTTCCAGAGGCGGGAGGGGATACGCAGTATTTT. It encodes CASRELPEAGGDTQYF.